Below are 13 T cell receptor beta chains sequenced from a single sample in a study of cytomegalovirus exposure and HLA in healthy donors. The PCR was carried out with 60 Vbeta primers and 13 Jbeta primers. Libraries were prepared by immunoSEQ multiplex PCR; TCRdb keeps only in-frame clonotypes and omits some of them. Of hundreds of thousands of clones in the sample, around 85% were seen once. Source material: PBMCs. These receptors came from a girl aged 2-10 years in good health and CMV-seronegative.

In DNA form, the CDR3 reads TGCGCCAGCAGCTTGGGGTCTCAGGAGACCCAGTACTTC. Its translation: CASSLGSQETQYF. The chain recombines TRBV5-1 with TRBJ2-5; D is uncertain. The CDR3 sequence is 13 residues long. Trimming pared 0 bases from V and 5 bases from J, leaving 8 bases between. Per the germline V gene, CDR1 is SGHRS and CDR2 is YFSETQ.

The DNA for the CDR3 is TGTGCCAGCAGCTTAGAACAGGGGAGGCCCCAGCATTTT. It encodes CASSLEQGRPQHF. This sequence joins TRBV7-8 and TRBJ1-5; 7 positions agree with TRBD1. This CDR3 comprises 13 residues. CDR1 and CDR2 (germline): SGHVS, FQNEAQ. Trimming removed 1 base from V and 9 bases from J; junction bases left unmatched: 3. The full variable domain, in which reference TRBV7-8 and TRBJ1-5 provide the parts outside the CDR3, is GAGVSQSPRYKVAKRGQDVALRCDPISGHVSLFWYQQALGQGPEFLTYFQNEAQLDKSGLPSDRFFAERPEGSVSTLKIQRTQQEDSAVYLCASSLEQGRPQHFGDGTRLSIL.

The rearrangement links TRBV27 to TRBJ2-1, with TRBD2 matching over 7 bases. Germline V gives CDR1 MNHEY, CDR2 SMNVEV (reference sequence). The V segment lost 1 base and the J segment 7 bases; nucleotides outside the gene matches: 1. This CDR3 has 13 residues. The CDR3 DNA reads as TGTGCCAGCAGTTTATTCGGGGGGAATGAGCAGTTCTTC. Its protein is CASSLFGGNEQFF.

V and J are TRBV9 and TRBJ1-6; 9 bases match TRBD1. Germline values: CDR1 SGDLS, CDR2 YYNGEE. This CDR3 contains 15 residues. The J segment lost 5 bases and the V segment lost 3 bases, leaving 3 bases of the junction unmatched. CDR3 loop: CASSAWDRDNSPLHF. In nucleotides, the CDR3 is TGTGCCAGCAGCGCATGGGACAGGGATAATTCACCCCTCCACTTT.

Of note for this clone: An end of the junction differs from the germline gene, which may be a read error. The chain links TRBV19 to TRBJ1-2; 7 bases agree with TRBD1. The germline gives CDR1 LNHDA, CDR2 SQIVND (reference sequence). This CDR3 has 15 residues. The chain's CDR3 is CASSTGTEEYYGYTF. As DNA, the CDR3 is TGTGCCAGCAGTACAGGGACAGAAGAGTACTATGGCTACACCTTC. The whole variable domain, remainder taken from reference TRBV19 and TRBJ1-2, is DGGITQSPKYLFRKEGQNVTLSCEQNLNHDAMYWYRQDPGQGLRLIYYSQIVNDFQKGDIAEGYSVSREKKESFPLTVTSAQKNPTAFYLCASSTGTEEYYGYTFGSGTRLTVV.

The chain combines TRBV27 with TRBJ2-2, with TRBD1 matching over 8 bases. The CDR3 runs to 14 residues. Germline CDR1 is MNHEY and CDR2 is SMNVEV (reference sequence). With V trimmed by 7 bases and J by 5 bases, 6 bases remained unmatched. The CDR3 spells CASIDRGGTGELFF. The CDR3 bases are TGTGCCAGCATCGACAGGGGCGGGACCGGGGAGCTGTTTTTT.

This clone appeared a few times. This chain joins TRBV6-4 and TRBJ2-7, with D perhaps matching TRBD2 (6 bases). The CDR3 covers 14 residues. V lost 10 bases and J 9 bases, leaving 25 bases between the germline ends. Germline-derived CDR1 and CDR2 are MRHNA and SNTAGT. CDR3 in DNA: TGTGCCACCAAATCCGGGACTGCTTCACCAACGCAGTACTTC. This sequence encodes CATKSGTASPTQYF.

The V call is TRBV2, the J call TRBJ1-1; D call uncertain. The V gene's germline CDR1 is SNHLY and CDR2 FYNNEI. V dropped 6 bases and J dropped 2 bases, with 7 bases sitting between them. The CDR3 is 12 amino acids. In DNA form, the CDR3 reads TGTGCCAGCAGGAGTTCCAACACTGAAGCTTTCTTT. Amino acids: CASRSSNTEAFF.

Of note for this clone: Within the sample, other DNA sequences also encode this same CDR3. The V call is TRBV6-5, the J call TRBJ2-1, with D possibly matching TRBD2 (6 bases). Germline V lookup: CDR1 MNHEY, CDR2 SVGAGI. Trimming pared 0 bases from V and 5 bases from J, leaving 8 bases between. CDR3 size: 14 residues. The CDR3 nucleotides read TGTGCCAGCAGTTACTCGACGGGGGACAATGAGCAGTTCTTC. It encodes CASSYSTGDNEQFF.

The rearrangement links TRBV18 to TRBJ2-5, with a tentative D call TRBD1 (7 bases). The V end lost 3 bases, the J end lost 7 bases, and 21 bases lay between the germline ends. Germline values: CDR1 KGHSH, CDR2 LQKENI. This CDR3 is built from 16 residues. The CDR3 protein is CASSPRQGGGKGTQYF. Here the CDR3 DNA reads TGTGCCAGCTCACCGCGACAGGGCGGAGGGAAGGGGACCCAGTACTTC.

This clone occurred once. V is TRBV13 and J is TRBJ2-7; TRBD2 might be the D (6 bases). Looked up from germline, CDR1 is PRHDT and CDR2 is FYEKMQ (reference sequence). The CDR3 spans 17 residues. Trimming took 6 bases from V and 7 from J, leaving 28 bases between them. CDR3 sequence (DNA): TGTGCCAGCAGTCCAGCAGGAGCGGCGGAAGGAGGGAGGGAGCAGTACTTC. It encodes CASSPAGAAEGGREQYF.

This chain links TRBV29-1 with TRBJ2-7; the match to TRBD1 covers 8 bases. This CDR3 has 14 residues. V shed 7 bases, J shed 0 bases, and the junction held 8 bases outside the gene matches. Germline CDR1 is SQVTM and CDR2 is ANQGSEA. The CDR3 loop is CSAWGTGSSYEQYF. CDR3 sequence (DNA): TGCAGCGCTTGGGGGACAGGAAGCTCCTACGAGCAGTACTTC.

The rearrangement uses TRBV7-9 and TRBJ1-2, with 7 bases aligning to TRBD1. The CDR3 loop spans 13 amino acids. J was trimmed by 5 bases and V by 5 bases; bases with no gene match: 5. Germline-derived CDR1 and CDR2 are SEHNR and FQNEAQ (reference sequence). CDR3 bases: TGTGCCAGCAGCACGGGACAGATTTATGGCTACACCTTC. This translates into CASSTGQIYGYTF.